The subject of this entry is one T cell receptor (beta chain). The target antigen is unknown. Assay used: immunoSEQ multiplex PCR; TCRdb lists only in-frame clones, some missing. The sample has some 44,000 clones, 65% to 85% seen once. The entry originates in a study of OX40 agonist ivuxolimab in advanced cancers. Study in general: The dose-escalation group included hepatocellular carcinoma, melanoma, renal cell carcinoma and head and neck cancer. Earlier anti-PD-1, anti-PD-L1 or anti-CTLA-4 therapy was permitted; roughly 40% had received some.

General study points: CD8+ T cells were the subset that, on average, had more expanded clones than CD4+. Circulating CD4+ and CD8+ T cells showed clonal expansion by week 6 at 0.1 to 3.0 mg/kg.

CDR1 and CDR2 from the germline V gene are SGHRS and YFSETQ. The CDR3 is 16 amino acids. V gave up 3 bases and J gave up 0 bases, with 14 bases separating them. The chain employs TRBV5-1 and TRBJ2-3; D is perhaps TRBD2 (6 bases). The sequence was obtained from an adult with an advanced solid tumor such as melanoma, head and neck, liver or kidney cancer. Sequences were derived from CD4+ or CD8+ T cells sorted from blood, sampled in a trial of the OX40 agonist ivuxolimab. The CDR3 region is CASSWAGSASTDTQYF. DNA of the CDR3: TGCGCCAGCAGCTGGGCGGGGTCGGCTAGCACAGATACGCAGTATTTT.